Listed below are T cell receptor beta chains from one sample, sequenced in a study of PD-L1 blockade in urothelial cancer. Assay: immunoSEQ multiplex PCR; the TCRdb copy retains only in-frame clones and omits some. The table has tens of thousands of clones, about four fifths seen once; the top ten hold 5.7%. The sequenced sample was PBMCs, obtained around atezolizumab (anti-PD-L1) treatment. The receptors derive from a man aged 65-85 years with urothelial cancer. Both conserved end residues are part of each CDR3. A D gene is named only where the DNA matches it firmly. The listing skips clone size in some rows; elsewhere it reads once, few, many or a size class.

>TRBV2|TRBJ2-1|TRBD1|NA
TGTGCCAGCAGACACCGGGACAGGGGGCACCATGAGCAGTTCTTC
CASRHRDRGHHEQFF
>TRBV4-3|TRBJ1-4|TRBD1|NA
TGCGCCAGCAGCCAGGGGACAGGGCCAAATGAAAAACTGTTTTTT
CASSQGTGPNEKLFF
>TRBV7-2|TRBJ2-2|NA|NA
TGTGCCAGCAGCTTACAGGGGGGGAACACCGGGGAGCTGTTTTTT
CASSLQGGNTGELFF
>TRBV18|TRBJ1-2|NA|NA
TGTGCCAGCTCACCTCCAGCTAACTATGGCTACACCTTC
CASSPPANYGYTF
>TRBV11-2|TRBJ1-1|TRBD1|NA
TGTGCCAGCAGCTTAGGACAGGGAATAATGAACACTGAAGCTTTCTTT
CASSLGQGIMNTEAFF
>TRBV5-4|TRBJ1-4|NA|NA
TGTGCCAGCAGCCCAGAGAGGGCCCATGAAAAACTGTTTTTT
CASSPERAHEKLFF
>TRBV6-5|TRBJ2-3|NA|NA
TGTGCCAGCAGTTACGGTACAGGGATATCAGATACGCAGTATTTT
CASSYGTGISDTQYF
>TRBV5-4|TRBJ2-3|TRBD2|NA
TGTGCCAGCAGCGCCCGACCTAGCGGGAGGATAGATACGCAGTATTTT
CASSARPSGRIDTQYF
>TRBV14|TRBJ1-2|NA|NA
TGTGCCAGCAGCCAAAATAAAACAGGGAGAGGCGGCTACACCTTC
CASSQNKTGRGGYTF
>TRBV7-2|TRBJ2-3|TRBD2|NA
TGTGCCAGCAGCACGGGAGGGGGGGGCCGCACAGATACGCAGTATTTT
CASSTGGGGRTDTQYF
>TRBV19|TRBJ2-7|TRBD1|NA
TGTGCCAGTAGTATAGGGGACAGGAGCTCCTACGAGCAGTACTTC
CASSIGDRSSYEQYF
>TRBV10-3|TRBJ1-2|NA|NA
TGTGCCATCAGTAACGACAGGTTTCCAAGCTATGGCTACACCTTC
CAISNDRFPSYGYTF
>TRBV5-1|TRBJ1-4|NA|NA
TGCGCCAGCAGCTTGACGGGGAATGAAGAAAAACTGTTTTTT
CASSLTGNEEKLFF
>TRBV5-6|TRBJ1-3|TRBD1|few
TGTGCCAGCAGCCTGGACAGGACAAACACCATATATTTT
CASSLDRTNTIYF
>TRBV4-2|TRBJ2-5|NA|NA
TGTGCCAGCAGCCCTCACCCCACGGCGGGTGGCGGGGAGACCCAGTACTTC
CASSPHPTAGGGETQYF
>TRBV5-1|TRBJ2-5|TRBD1|NA
TGCGCCAGCAGCTTAACAGGGGAAGGCGAGACCCAGTACTTC
CASSLTGEGETQYF
>TRBV5-1|TRBJ2-3|NA|NA
TGCGCCAGCAGCTTAGAGGGTTGGGGCACAGATACGCAGTATTTT
CASSLEGWGTDTQYF
>TRBV7-9|TRBJ2-2|TRBD1|NA
TGTGCCAGCAGCTTGGGACAGTACACCGGGGAGCTGTTTTTT
CASSLGQYTGELFF
>TRBV5-6|TRBJ1-2|NA|NA
TGTGCCAGCAGTCCCAACCCCGAGGCAGTTTTTTACTATGGCTACACCTTC
CASSPNPEAVFYYGYTF
>TRBV19|TRBJ2-1|NA|NA
TGTGCCAGTAGTATGGCGGGTTACAATGAGCAGTTCTTC
CASSMAGYNEQFF
>TRBV6-1|TRBJ1-2|NA|NA
TGTGCCAGCAGTGAAGCGGTCGGGGGTTCCTATGGCTACACCTTC
CASSEAVGGSYGYTF
>TRBV5-1|TRBJ1-1|NA|NA
TGCGCCAGCAGCTCGAGGGCCGTTTCAGGGGCCGGCACTGAAGCTTTCTTT
CASSSRAVSGAGTEAFF
>TRBV11-2|TRBJ2-1|NA|NA
TGTGCCAGCAGCTTAGATCTAAACTCCCTCAATGAGCAGTTCTTC
CASSLDLNSLNEQFF
>TRBV4-2|TRBJ2-3|TRBD2|NA
TGTGCCAGCAGCCAGGGACTAGCGGGGAGTACGCAGTATTTT
CASSQGLAGSTQYF
>TRBV5-6|TRBJ1-5|NA|NA
TGTGCCAGCAGCTTGAGAGGACAGAATAGCAATCAGCCCCAGCATTTT
CASSLRGQNSNQPQHF
>TRBV5-4|TRBJ1-2|TRBD1|NA
TGTGCCAGCAGCGCCGGGACAGCCTATGGCTACACCTTC
CASSAGTAYGYTF
>TRBV14|TRBJ2-5|NA|NA
TGTGCCAGCAGCCAAGCCGGGGAGACCCAGTACTTC
CASSQAGETQYF
>TRBV16|TRBJ2-7|NA|NA
TGTGCCAGCAGCCGGACCGACAGGTACGAGCAGTACTTC
CASSRTDRYEQYF
>TRBV5-6|TRBJ2-5|TRBD1|NA
TGTGCCAGCAGCTCGGGACAGGGTAAAAAGACCCAGTACTTC
CASSSGQGKKTQYF
>TRBV29-1|TRBJ2-3|TRBD1|NA
TGCAGCGGGACAGGGGCTGGAGATACGCAGTATTTT
CSGTGAGDTQYF